Listed here are 16 T cell receptor beta chains from one sample, sequenced in a study of T cell responses to AZD1222 COVID-19 vaccine. Libraries were prepared by immunoSEQ multiplex PCR; TCRdb keeps only in-frame clonotypes and omits some of them. The sample has 160,000 or so clones; just over 90% are singletons. Sequencing was performed on peripheral blood, taken on day 0 of AZD1222 vaccination. These receptor sequences come from an adult in good health.

CDR3 amino acids: CATQGQGISEAFF. The DNA for the CDR3 is TGTGCCACTCAAGGACAGGGAATTTCTGAAGCTTTCTTT. The chain joins TRBV12-3 or TRBV12-4 to TRBJ1-1, with TRBD1 identical over 8 bases. This CDR3 comprises 13 residues. Trimming removed 10 bases from V and 6 bases from J; junction bases left unmatched: 10.

V gene TRBV12-5 combines with J gene TRBJ2-1; 13 bases fit TRBD2. Germline-derived CDR1 and CDR2 are LGHNT and FRNRAP. J lost 8 bases, V lost 6 bases, and 7 bases had no gene match. This CDR3 has 15 amino acids. The CDR3 is CASGQGLAGVDEQFF. As DNA, the CDR3 is TGTGCTAGTGGCCAAGGACTAGCGGGAGTAGATGAGCAGTTCTTC.

This clone was seen only once. The chain carries TRBV4-1 and TRBJ2-1; D is undetermined. CDR1 and CDR2 from the germline V gene are MGHRA and YSYEKL. Trimming took off 0 bases at V and 0 bases at J, with 18 bases between the two ends. The CDR3 is 19 amino acids. CDR3 coding DNA: TGCGCCAGCAGCCAAGAAGGTGGAGAGACTCGTCACTCCTACAATGAGCAGTTCTTC. Its translation is CASSQEGGETRHSYNEQFF.

The chain carries TRBV15 and TRBJ2-7; D perhaps matches TRBD1 (6 bases). This CDR3 region has 16 residues. With 3 bases removed from V and 1 base from J, the gap between germline ends came to 16 bases. CDR1 is LNHNV, CDR2 YYDKDF, per germline (reference sequence). The CDR3 DNA reads TGTGCCACCAGCAGTGAATTAGGGGACAAATCCTACGAGCAGTACTTC. This translates into CATSSELGDKSYEQYF. Full variable domain (outside the CDR3, taken from reference TRBV15 and TRBJ2-7): DAMVIQNPRYQVTQFGKPVTLSCSQTLNHNVMYWYQQKSSQAPKLLFHYYDKDFNNEADTPDNFQSRRPNTSFCFLDIRSPGLGDTAMYLCATSSELGDKSYEQYFGPGTRLTVT.

The chain couples TRBV5-5 to TRBJ2-7; 9 bases fit TRBD1. J was trimmed by 2 bases and V by 3 bases; bases with no gene match: 9. Germline V CDR1 and CDR2: SGHKS, YYEKEE (reference sequence). This CDR3 comprises 16 residues. DNA of the CDR3: TGTGCCAGCAGCTCAGCTCCGGGACAGGGTACCTACGAGCAGTACTTC. It specifies CASSSAPGQGTYEQYF.

V is TRBV11-2 and J is TRBJ2-1; D gene ambiguous. In germline, CDR1 is SGHAT, CDR2 FQNNGV. V shed 0 bases and J shed 0 bases, with 6 bases lying between them. This CDR3 has 15 amino acids. CDR3 region: CASSLEAGSYNEQFF. CDR3 coding DNA: TGTGCCAGCAGCTTAGAGGCCGGCTCCTACAATGAGCAGTTCTTC.

The chain is built from TRBV9 and TRBJ1-2, with 8 bases matching TRBD1. Germline lookup yields CDR1 SGDLS and CDR2 YYNGEE. V shed 4 bases, J shed 6 bases, and the junction held 8 bases outside the gene matches. The CDR3 runs to 14 residues. This CDR3 is CASSPTGGAHGYTF. Here the CDR3 DNA reads TGTGCCAGCAGCCCAACAGGGGGAGCACATGGCTACACCTTC. Supplemented by reference TRBV9 and TRBJ1-2, the full variable domain reads DSGVTQTPKHLITATGQRVTLRCSPRSGDLSVYWYQQSLDQGLQFLIQYYNGEERAKGNILERFSAQQFPDLHSELNLSSLELGDSALYFCASSPTGGAHGYTFGSGTRLTVV.

In its sample, this clone was seen a few times. The V and J genes are TRBV5-6 and TRBJ2-7; 10 positions match TRBD2. CDR3 length: 14 residues. V was clipped by 0 bases and J by 5 bases; unmatched bases: 2. Germline V CDR1 and CDR2: SGHDT, YYEEEE. CDR3 sequence (DNA): TGTGCCAGCAGCTTGGGGCTAGCGGGAGACGAGCAGTACTTC. Residues: CASSLGLAGDEQYF.

This sequence joins TRBV29-1 and TRBJ2-1; 7 nucleotides line up with TRBD2. From germline, CDR1 is SQVTM and CDR2 ANQGSEA. V gave up 4 bases and J gave up 4 bases; unmatched junction bases: 7. This CDR3 is 14 amino acids long. CDR3 amino acids: CSVGTREVYNEQFF. CDR3 bases: TGCAGCGTTGGGACACGGGAGGTTTACAATGAGCAGTTCTTC.

The rearrangement uses TRBV11-3 and TRBJ2-5; the D gene is possibly TRBD1 (5 bases). V lost 5 bases and J lost 1, with 8 bases in between. Germline V gives CDR1 SGHNT, CDR2 YENEEA. The CDR3 loop spans 13 amino acids. CDR3 bases: TGTGCCAGCAGCCCCCAGGGCCAAGAGACCCAGTACTTC. Residues: CASSPQGQETQYF.

This clone was picked up one time. J is TRBJ1-1 and V is TRBV3-1 (or the pseudogene TRBV3-2); no firm D call. Germline-derived CDR1 and CDR2 are LGHDT and YNNKEL (reference sequence). V gave up 1 base and J gave up 11 bases, with 11 bases separating them. This CDR3 has 12 amino acids. CDR3 coding DNA: TGTGCCAGCAGCCAAGTTGGTAGACGGGCTTTCTTT. Amino acids: CASSQVGRRAFF.

This chain connects TRBV5-4 to TRBJ2-1, with TRBD1 matching over 7 bases. Germline V CDR1 and CDR2: SGHNT, YYREEE (reference sequence). The CDR3 sequence is 14 residues long. The V gene end was trimmed by 4 bases and the J gene end by 3 bases; junction bases not matched to a gene: 4. The CDR3 spells CASSLDRYYNEQFF. CDR3 DNA: TGTGCCAGCAGCCTGGACAGGTACTACAATGAGCAGTTCTTC. The whole variable domain, remainder taken from reference TRBV5-4 and TRBJ2-1, is ETGVTQSPTHLIKTRGQQVTLRCSSQSGHNTVSWYQQALGQGPQFIFQYYREEENGRGNFPPRFSGLQFPNYSSELNVNALELDDSALYLCASSLDRYYNEQFFGPGTRLTVL.

The genes are TRBV10-3 and TRBJ1-6, with 10 bases aligning to TRBD1. The CDR3 extends over 15 amino acids. Losses at the gene ends were 11 bases for V and 10 bases for J; bases not matched to a gene: 14. CDR1 is ENHRY and CDR2 is SYGVKD in the germline V gene. CDR3 coding DNA: TGTGCCGTGGCCCTCGGGACAGGGGAAGGGTCACCCCTCCACTTT. It specifies CAVALGTGEGSPLHF.

The table lists this clone with a count of one. The CDR3 nucleotides are TGTGCCAGCAGTATGAAAGTAGCGGGAGGCTGGACCCATAACAATGAGCAGTTCTTC. This encodes CASSMKVAGGWTHNNEQFF. The chain carries TRBV5-4 and TRBJ2-1; 10 bases align to TRBD2. J gave up 5 bases and V 5 bases, and 19 bases lay outside the gene matches. CDR1 and CDR2 (germline): SGHNT, YYREEE (reference sequence). This CDR3 has 19 amino acids.

This sequence joins TRBV4-2 and TRBJ2-6, with 7 bases aligning to TRBD2. The CDR3 runs 19 residues. CDR1 and CDR2 (germline): LGHNA, YNFKEQ. Trimming at V came to 1 base and at J to 0 bases, leaving 9 bases not matched to a gene. The CDR3 loop reads CASSQAPSGRSSGANVLTF. The CDR3 bases are TGTGCCAGCAGCCAAGCCCCTAGCGGAAGAAGCTCTGGGGCCAACGTCCTGACTTTC.

The rearrangement joins TRBV7-2 to TRBJ2-7, with 9 bases identical to TRBD2. The germline V gene encodes CDR1 SGHTA and CDR2 FQGNSA. This CDR3 has 15 amino acids. Germline trimming cut 2 bases from V and 3 bases from J; bases unmatched to any gene: 5. The CDR3 is CASSLRGRGNYEQYF. Here the CDR3 DNA reads TGTGCCAGCAGCTTACGCGGGAGGGGTAACTACGAGCAGTACTTC.